This entry concerns a single TCR beta chain. The antigen remains unidentified. The V and J ends lost 0 bases and 7 bases, in that order; junction bases with no gene match: 5. Per the germline V gene, CDR1 is DFQATT and CDR2 is SNEGSKA (reference sequence). The CDR3 has 14 amino acids. This record comes from a study of CD8 T cells in ankylosing spondylitis. Study-level results: Blood from ankylosing spondylitis patients appeared to carry a characteristic roughly eight-variant TCR beta motif.

MiXCR was run by TCRdb on the 5' RACE reads, yielding one entry per CDR3 protein. This table has some 800,000 distinct CDR3 sequences, about an eighth appearing once. This TCR derives from a male donor with ankylosing spondylitis. Sequenced material: blood, either unsorted or a sorted T cell fraction (not recorded which). The chain has TRBV20-1 and TRBJ1-5; TRBD1 aligns across 8 bases. The CDR3 nucleotides are TGCAGTGCTAGAGACCAGGGGGCGCGGCAGCCCCAGCATTTT. Amino acid sequence: CSARDQGARQPQHF.